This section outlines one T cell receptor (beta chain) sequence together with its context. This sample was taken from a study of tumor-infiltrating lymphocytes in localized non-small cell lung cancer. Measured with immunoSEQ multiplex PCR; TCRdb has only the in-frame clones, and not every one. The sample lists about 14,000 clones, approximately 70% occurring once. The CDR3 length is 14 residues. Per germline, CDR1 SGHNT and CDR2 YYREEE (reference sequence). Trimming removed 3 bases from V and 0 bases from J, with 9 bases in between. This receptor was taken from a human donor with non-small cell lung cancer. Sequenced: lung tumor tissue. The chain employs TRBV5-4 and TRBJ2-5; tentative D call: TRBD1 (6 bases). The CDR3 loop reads CASSSGTYQETQYF. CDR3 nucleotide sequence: TGTGCCAGCAGCTCCGGGACATACCAAGAGACCCAGTACTTC.